This entry describes one TCR beta chain. Its matching antigen is unknown. Only in-frame clones appear in the TCRdb table, and some are missing; sequencing was by immunoSEQ multiplex PCR. Of approximately 55,000 clones in the sample, around 75% were seen once. With V trimmed by 6 bases and J by 4 bases, 8 bases remained unmatched. CDR3 length equals 14 residues. Germline values: CDR1 MDHEN, CDR2 SYDVKM. The entry originates in a study of T cell clones after liver transplantation. Background on the study: Immunosuppression withdrawal was tried within 2 years after liver transplantation in this trial. Three of eight recipients were HCV-positive; others had non-autoimmune, non-viral indications.

Study outcomes and limitations: A significant post-transplant drop in circulating graft-donor-reactive CD4 TCRbeta sequences occurred in most of the 8 subjects. Small, mixed patient groups and varying post-transplant times limit these conclusions.

The sequenced sample was CD4+ T cells from blood, obtained before liver transplant. The clonotype originates from a human donor who received a liver transplant. The chain is built from TRBV28 and TRBJ1-1; 7 bases match TRBD1. The DNA for the CDR3 is TGTGCCAGCAGGCTAGGACAGGCGGGCACTGAAGCTTTCTTT. Residues: CASRLGQAGTEAFF.